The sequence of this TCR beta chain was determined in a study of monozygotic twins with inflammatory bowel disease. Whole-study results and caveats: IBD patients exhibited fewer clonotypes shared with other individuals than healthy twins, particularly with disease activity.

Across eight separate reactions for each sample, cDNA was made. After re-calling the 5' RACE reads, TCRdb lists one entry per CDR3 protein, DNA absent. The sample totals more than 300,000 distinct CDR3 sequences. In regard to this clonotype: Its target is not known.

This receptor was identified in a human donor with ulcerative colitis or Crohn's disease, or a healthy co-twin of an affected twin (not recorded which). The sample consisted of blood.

The CDR3 sequence is CASSLDSTDTQYF. The J gene is TRBJ2-3, the V gene TRBV5-1. Germline CDR1 SGHRS, CDR2 YFSETQ. This CDR3 has 13 residues.